What follows describes a single TCR beta chain. Methods used by the authors: Researchers report that nucleated cell counts were estimated from reference gene primer amplification. Clones were sequenced by immunoSEQ multiplex PCR, and TCRdb holds only the in-frame ones, with some missing. V and J calls and clone size are copied from that table; D and trimming were computed from the DNA. The sample yields a few hundred thousand clones, about 82% seen once. These data originate in a study of blood T cell repertoires in COVID-19. Whole-study context: Samples representing acute and convalescent COVID-19 were sourced from the United States, Italy and Spain. The cDNA or gDNA used as material had been derived from T cells, B-cell-depleted T cells, or PBMCs.

Deletions cut 6 bases from V and 6 bases from J, with 14 bases between. From germline, CDR1 is MNHEY and CDR2 SMNVEV (reference sequence). This CDR3 comprises 13 residues. This TCR came from a woman in her forties or fifties with acute or convalescent COVID-19. The gene calls are TRBV27 and TRBJ1-2; perhaps TRBD1 as D (5 bases). The sequenced sample was peripheral blood. CDR3 in DNA: TGTGCCAGCAGGGACATTTCTAGGGATGGCTACACCTTC. It specifies CASRDISRDGYTF.